This T cell receptor (beta chain) was sequenced during a study of technical replicates of blood from a handful of donors. Data came from immunoSEQ multiplex PCR; TCRdb stores just in-frame clones and leaves some out. The table has about 74,000 clones, approximately 89% seen once; the top ten hold approximately 0.41%. The CDR3 loop spans 15 amino acids. The trim removed 3 bases at V and 2 bases at J, leaving 5 bases unmatched. Germline CDR1 is SGDLS and CDR2 is YYNGEE. Sequenced: T cells isolated from PBMCs. The TCR was taken from a human donor in good health. This sequence joins TRBV9 and TRBJ2-7; TRBD2 agrees at 10 bases. The CDR3 nucleotides are TGTGCCAGCAGCGAAGGACTAGCGGAGACCTACGAGCAGTACTTC. Translating it yields CASSEGLAETYEQYF.